This T cell receptor (beta chain) is from a study of T-cell reconstitution after alpha-beta-depleted transplantation in children. The CDR3 extends over 15 amino acids. Unmatched junction bases numbered 10, after V lost 4 bases and J lost 4 bases. It was with unique molecular identifiers that the TCRbeta library was prepared. TCRdb itself ran the PCR reads through MiXCR, one entry per CDR3 protein. Altogether 420,000 or so distinct CDR3 sequences are present, approximately 11% being singletons, with the ten largest covering roughly 6%. The receptor was isolated from a human donor who donated a stem cell graft to a child with acute myeloid leukemia. The chain couples TRBV12-3 or TRBV12-4 to TRBJ2-7, with 7 positions matching TRBD1. This sample comprised PBMCs from the stem cell graft donor, obtained from the stem cell graft. The CDR3 spells CASSSPRGTKYEQYF. The CDR3 region has the DNA TGTGCCAGCAGTTCACCCAGGGGGACAAAATACGAGCAGTACTTC.